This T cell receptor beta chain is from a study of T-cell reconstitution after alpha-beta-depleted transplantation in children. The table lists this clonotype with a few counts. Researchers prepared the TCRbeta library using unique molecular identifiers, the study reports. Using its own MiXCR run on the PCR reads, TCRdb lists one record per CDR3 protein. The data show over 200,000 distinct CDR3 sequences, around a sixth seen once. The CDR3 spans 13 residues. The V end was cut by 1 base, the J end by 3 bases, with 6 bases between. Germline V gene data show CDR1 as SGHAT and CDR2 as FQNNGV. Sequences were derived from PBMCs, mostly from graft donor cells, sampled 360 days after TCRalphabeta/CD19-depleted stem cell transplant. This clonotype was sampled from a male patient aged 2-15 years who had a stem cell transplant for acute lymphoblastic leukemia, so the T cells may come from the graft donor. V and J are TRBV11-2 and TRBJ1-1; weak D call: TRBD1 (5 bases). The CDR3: CASSLVRDTEAFF. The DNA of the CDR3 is TGTGCCAGCAGCTTAGTCAGGGACACTGAAGCTTTCTTT.